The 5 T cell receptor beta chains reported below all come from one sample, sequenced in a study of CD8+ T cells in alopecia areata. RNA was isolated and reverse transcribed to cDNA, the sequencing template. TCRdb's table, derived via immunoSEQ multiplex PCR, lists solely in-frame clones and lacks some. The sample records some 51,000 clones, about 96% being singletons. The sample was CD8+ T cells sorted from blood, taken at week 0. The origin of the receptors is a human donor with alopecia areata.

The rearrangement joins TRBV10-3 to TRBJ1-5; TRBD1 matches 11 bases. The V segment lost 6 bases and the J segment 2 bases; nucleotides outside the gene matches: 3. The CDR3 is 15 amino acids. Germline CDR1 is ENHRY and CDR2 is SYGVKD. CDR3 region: CAIRGTGGGNQPQHF. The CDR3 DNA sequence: TGTGCCATCAGGGGGACAGGGGGTGGCAATCAGCCCCAGCATTTT.

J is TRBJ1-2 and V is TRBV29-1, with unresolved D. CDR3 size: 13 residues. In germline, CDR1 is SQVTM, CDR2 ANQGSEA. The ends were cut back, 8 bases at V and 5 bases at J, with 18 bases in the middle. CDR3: CSSGRLGFYGYTF. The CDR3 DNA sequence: TGCAGCTCCGGGCGGCTGGGGTTTTATGGCTACACCTTC.

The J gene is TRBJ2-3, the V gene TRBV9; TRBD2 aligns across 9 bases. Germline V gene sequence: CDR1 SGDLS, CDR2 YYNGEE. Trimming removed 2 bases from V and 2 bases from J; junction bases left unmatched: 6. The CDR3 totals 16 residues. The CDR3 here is CASSVRSGGNTDTQYF. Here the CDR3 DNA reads TGTGCCAGCAGCGTCAGAAGCGGGGGGAACACAGATACGCAGTATTTT.

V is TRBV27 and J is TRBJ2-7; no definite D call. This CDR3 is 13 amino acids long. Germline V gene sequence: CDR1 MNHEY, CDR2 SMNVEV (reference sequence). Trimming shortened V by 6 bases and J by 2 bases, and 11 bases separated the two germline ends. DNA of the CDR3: TGTGCCAGCAGCCATGGGCCTACCTACGAGCAGTACTTC. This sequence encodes CASSHGPTYEQYF.

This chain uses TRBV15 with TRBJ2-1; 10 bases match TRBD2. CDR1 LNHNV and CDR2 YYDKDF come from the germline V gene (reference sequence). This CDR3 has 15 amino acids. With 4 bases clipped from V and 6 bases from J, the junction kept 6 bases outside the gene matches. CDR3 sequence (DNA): TGTGCCACCAGCACTGGACTAGCGGAGACCAATGAGCAGTTCTTC. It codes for CATSTGLAETNEQFF.